This TCR beta chain stems from a study of neurological immune-mediated disorders. 5'RACE employing 10-nucleotide random UMIs yielded the cDNA. Per sequencing run, 15-18 subjects together gave over 170 million TCR-beta sequences. MiXCR was run by TCRdb on the 5' RACE reads, yielding one entry per CDR3 protein. The sample shows under 40,000 distinct CDR3 sequences, about 7% of them seen only once. The study built unsorted libraries from 2 million PBMCs kept at -80 C. Many counts were recorded for this clonotype. The sequenced sample was PBMCs. The clonotype comes from a woman in her thirties or forties in good health.

The chain's CDR3 is CASSYQGGTEAFF. The CDR3 nucleotides are TGTGCCAGCAGCTATCAGGGGGGCACTGAAGCTTTCTTT. The chain recombines TRBV7-6 with TRBJ1-1; 7 bases fit TRBD1. The CDR3 is 13 amino acids. V dropped 4 bases and J dropped 4; count of bases not matched to a gene: 3. Germline CDR1 is SGHVS and CDR2 is FNYEAQ. The full variable domain, completed using reference TRBV7-6 and TRBJ1-1, is GAGVSQSPRYKVTKRGQDVALRCDPISGHVSLYWYRQALGQGPEFLTYFNYEAQQDKSGLPNDRFSAERPEGSISTLTIQRTEQRDSAMYRCASSYQGGTEAFFGQGTRLTVV.